The TCR beta chain under discussion was sequenced for a study of T cells in Graves' hyperthyroidism and ophthalmopathy. What was amplified from RNA transcripts were TCR beta CDR3 regions. TCR CDR3 regions were first amplified by RT-PCR with HTBI primers. TCRdb re-derived calls from the multiplex PCR reads in MiXCR, one entry per CDR3 protein. The data show 470,000 or so distinct CDR3 sequences, less than 25% seen once. Study conclusions and caveats: Onset of ophthalmopathy came a median 6.5 months after the model predicted it. Blood also carried most thyroid clonotypes expanded above 0.001.

This clonotype was recorded a few times. Its antigen is not identified. The receptor comes from a man aged 18 to 30 with Graves' hyperthyroidism. The sample taken for sequencing was blood.

This CDR3 is CASSPKIDSYEQYF. The CDR3 DNA reads as TGTGCCAGCTCACCTAAGATCGACTCCTACGAGCAGTACTTC. J is TRBJ2-7 and V is TRBV18; D is uncertain. CDR3 size: 14 residues. Germline lookup yields CDR1 KGHSH and CDR2 LQKENI. Trimming took off 3 bases at V and 0 bases at J, with 9 bases between the two ends.